The rows below give T cell receptor beta chains drawn from one sample of a study of CD8 T cells in ankylosing spondylitis. One entry per CDR3 protein, called by TCRdb with MiXCR from the 5' RACE reads. The data show a few hundred thousand distinct CDR3 sequences, 18% seen once. The sample comprised blood, either unsorted or a sorted T cell fraction (not recorded which). The receptors were gathered from a male donor with ankylosing spondylitis or in good health (not recorded which). Each CDR3 is given with its conserved first and last residue. Fields, in order: D gene, J gene, clone size, V gene, CDR3 protein, CDR3 DNA. The D gene is left open where the match is weak. Clone sizes are given selectively: once, few, many, or a class where the clone is expanded.

d_gene: NA; j_gene: TRBJ2-5; abundance: NA; v_gene: TRBV5-6; CDR3aa: CASSLYGQGETQYF; CDR3nt: TGTGCCAGCAGCTTGTATGGTCAGGGGGAGACCCAGTACTTC
d_gene: NA; j_gene: TRBJ2-3; abundance: many; v_gene: TRBV12-3/TRBV12-4; CDR3aa: CASSLPDTQYF; CDR3nt: TGTGCCAGCAGTTTACCAGATACGCAGTATTTT
d_gene: TRBD1; j_gene: TRBJ1-1; abundance: few; v_gene: TRBV6-1; CDR3aa: CASRTGPNTEAFF; CDR3nt: TGTGCCAGCAGGACAGGGCCGAACACTGAAGCTTTCTTT
d_gene: NA; j_gene: TRBJ2-7; abundance: NA; v_gene: TRBV12-3/TRBV12-4; CDR3aa: CASSLVQSRDEQYF; CDR3nt: TGTGCCAGCAGTTTGGTGCAATCTCGGGACGAGCAGTACTTC
d_gene: TRBD1; j_gene: TRBJ2-1; abundance: many; v_gene: TRBV14; CDR3aa: CASSGTGAAINEQFF; CDR3nt: TGTGCCAGCAGCGGAACAGGGGCGGCGATTAATGAGCAGTTCTTC
d_gene: NA; j_gene: TRBJ2-7; abundance: NA; v_gene: TRBV5-1; CDR3aa: CASSLEPYYEQYF; CDR3nt: TGCGCCAGCAGCTTGGAGCCTTACTACGAGCAGTACTTC
d_gene: NA; j_gene: TRBJ2-7; abundance: many; v_gene: TRBV20-1; CDR3aa: CSAEPRLDSYEQYF; CDR3nt: TGCAGTGCTGAACCCAGACTCGACTCCTACGAGCAGTACTTC
d_gene: NA; j_gene: TRBJ2-3; abundance: few; v_gene: TRBV5-1; CDR3aa: CASREQGTDTQYF; CDR3nt: TGCGCCAGCAGGGAACAGGGCACAGATACGCAGTATTTT
d_gene: TRBD2; j_gene: TRBJ2-3; abundance: NA; v_gene: TRBV20-1; CDR3aa: CSAADIRLAASTDTQYF; CDR3nt: TGCAGTGCTGCTGACATCCGACTAGCGGCCAGCACAGATACGCAGTATTTT
d_gene: NA; j_gene: TRBJ2-7; abundance: few; v_gene: TRBV5-6; CDR3aa: CASSLVQGVSYEQYF; CDR3nt: TGTGCCAGCAGCTTGGTTCAGGGAGTTTCCTACGAGCAGTACTTC